The 20 T cell receptor beta chains reported below all come from one sample, sequenced in a study of cytomegalovirus exposure and HLA in healthy donors. The primer mix had 60 Vbeta and 13 Jbeta primers. Only in-frame clones appear in the TCRdb table, and some are missing; sequencing was by immunoSEQ multiplex PCR. There are about 120,000 clones in the sample; roughly 80% occur only once, and 7.5% to 10% lies in the top ten. Material: PBMCs. These receptors originate from a female donor in good health and CMV-seropositive.

The chain couples TRBV20-1 to TRBJ1-1; D ambiguous. This CDR3 comprises 11 residues. CDR1 and CDR2 from the germline V gene are DFQATT and SNEGSKA (reference sequence). V dropped 6 bases and J dropped 5 bases, with 10 bases sitting between them. This CDR3 is CSAFRYTEAFF. The CDR3 DNA sequence: TGCAGTGCGTTCCGGTATACTGAAGCTTTCTTT.

The chain links TRBV27 to TRBJ1-2, with 10 bases aligning to TRBD1. There are 15 residues in the CDR3. The V gene's germline CDR1 is MNHEY and CDR2 SMNVEV (reference sequence). Trimming removed 2 bases from V and 4 bases from J; junction bases left unmatched: 4. CDR3 amino acids: CASSLDRGRFYGYTF. The DNA for the CDR3 is TGTGCCAGCAGTTTAGACAGGGGGCGCTTCTATGGCTACACCTTC.

V gene TRBV19 combines with J gene TRBJ1-6; no clear D gene. The CDR3 totals 14 residues. Between the trimmed V and J ends, which lost 5 bases and 5 bases, there was a span of 10 bases. Per the germline V gene, CDR1 is LNHDA and CDR2 is SQIVND (reference sequence). CDR3 sequence (DNA): TGTGCCAGTAGTGGGCGATCCAATAATTCACCCCTCCACTTT. Protein product: CASSGRSNNSPLHF. The variable domain in full, completed from reference TRBV19 and TRBJ1-6, reads DGGITQSPKYLFRKEGQNVTLSCEQNLNHDAMYWYRQDPGQGLRLIYYSQIVNDFQKGDIAEGYSVSREKKESFPLTVTSAQKNPTAFYLCASSGRSNNSPLHFGNGTRLTVT.

This rearrangement joins TRBV5-1 to TRBJ1-1; 9 bases line up with TRBD1. With V trimmed by 1 base and J by 5 bases, 9 bases remained unmatched. The CDR3 length is 16 residues. Germline assignment: CDR1 SGHRS and CDR2 YFSETQ. The CDR3 coding sequence is TGCGCCAGCAGCTTGATGCGGGGACAGGGAGATACTGAAGCTTTCTTT. Its protein product is CASSLMRGQGDTEAFF.

In nucleotides, the CDR3 is TGTGCCTGGAGTTACAGGGCCCACGAGCAGTACTTC. Protein sequence: CAWSYRAHEQYF. The chain combines TRBV30 with TRBJ2-7; D might be TRBD1 (6 bases). This CDR3 has 12 residues. The germline gives CDR1 GTSNPN, CDR2 SVGIG (reference sequence). V lost 2 bases, J lost 5 bases, and 10 bases lay in between. Using reference TRBV30 and TRBJ2-7 for the parts outside the CDR3, the full variable domain is SQTIHQWPATLVQPVGSPLSLECTVEGTSNPNLYWYRQAAGRGLQLLFYSVGIGQISSEVPQNLSASRPQDRQFILSSKKLLLSDSGFYLCAWSYRAHEQYFGPGTRLTVT.

V gene TRBV7-9 combines with J gene TRBJ1-1; 8 nucleotides line up with TRBD1. This CDR3 is 16 amino acids long. Germline-derived CDR1 and CDR2 are SEHNR and FQNEAQ (reference sequence). V trimming: 3 bases; J trimming: 5 bases; junction bases outside the gene matches: 11. CDR3 nucleotide sequence: TGTGCCAGCAGCTTTGACGACAGGGGTGATTGGACTGAAGCTTTCTTT. It yields the protein CASSFDDRGDWTEAFF.

The chain combines TRBV7-2 with TRBJ2-2, with TRBD2 as a possible D gene (5 bases). Per germline, CDR1 SGHTA and CDR2 FQGNSA. V was trimmed by 1 base and J by 8 bases, leaving 11 bases between them. The CDR3 spans 14 residues. The CDR3 loop is CASSLDSGGGELFF. The CDR3 DNA reads as TGTGCCAGCAGCTTAGATAGTGGAGGAGGGGAGCTGTTTTTT.

This chain uses TRBV4-1 with TRBJ2-7, with 11 positions matching TRBD2. This CDR3 has 17 residues. J lost 2 bases, V lost 1 base, and 7 bases had no gene match. In germline, CDR1 is MGHRA, CDR2 YSYEKL. CDR3 bases: TGCGCCAGCAGCCAAGTCTCTAGCGGGGGGACGGCCTACGAGCAGTACTTC. This translates into CASSQVSSGGTAYEQYF.

This clone was observed a handful of times. The rearrangement links TRBV2 to TRBJ2-3; 7 bases map to TRBD1. The germline CDR1 and CDR2 sequences are SNHLY and FYNNEI. V lost 4 bases to trimming and J lost 6 bases; unmatched junction nucleotides: 10. CDR3 size: 15 residues. DNA of the CDR3: TGTGCCAGCAGTGCGGACAGGACTGGCTACGATACGCAGTATTTT. Protein sequence: CASSADRTGYDTQYF.

The chain joins TRBV6-1 to TRBJ1-2; D is ambiguous. V was cut by 2 bases and J by 12 bases, with 7 bases left in between. This CDR3 has 10 amino acids. Germline loops: CDR1 MNHNS, CDR2 SASEGT. This CDR3 reads CASSESGDTF. The CDR3 DNA sequence: TGTGCCAGCAGTGAATCGGGAGACACCTTC.

This clone was observed a single time. The chain employs TRBV2 and TRBJ2-5; TRBD2 matches 12 bases. This CDR3 contains 13 residues. Germline values: CDR1 SNHLY, CDR2 FYNNEI. Trimming at V came to 6 bases and at J to 5 bases, leaving 1 base not matched to a gene. The chain's CDR3 is CASRGTSGETQYF. The CDR3 region has the DNA TGTGCCAGCAGGGGGACTAGCGGGGAGACCCAGTACTTC.

Only one count was recorded for this clone. The rearrangement links TRBV27 to TRBJ2-7; D possibly corresponds to TRBD1 (6 bases). The CDR3 length is 13 residues. Trimming shortened V by 3 bases and J by 2 bases, and 8 bases separated the two germline ends. CDR1 is MNHEY, CDR2 SMNVEV, per germline (reference sequence). This chain's CDR3 is CASSLGAPYEQYF. The CDR3 nucleotides are TGTGCCAGCAGTTTGGGGGCTCCCTACGAGCAGTACTTC.

V and J are TRBV19 and TRBJ1-6; 8 bases line up with TRBD1. Germline V CDR1 and CDR2: LNHDA, SQIVND (reference sequence). This CDR3 comprises 15 residues. Losses at the gene ends were 2 bases for V and 11 bases for J; bases not matched to a gene: 8. The DNA for the CDR3 is TGTGCCAGTAGTATAATGGGACAGGCTTTTACACCCCTCCACTTT. It translates to CASSIMGQAFTPLHF.

CDR3 coding DNA: TGTGCCAGCAGCTCCTTCTCTGGGGCCAACGTCCTGACTTTC. Protein: CASSSFSGANVLTF. The gene calls are TRBV7-8 and TRBJ2-6, with D unclear. The CDR3 has 14 amino acids. V lost 4 bases to trimming and J lost 0 bases, with 4 bases between them. Germline values: CDR1 SGHVS, CDR2 FQNEAQ. The entire variable domain, with the rest obtained from reference TRBV7-8 and TRBJ2-6, is as follows: GAGVSQSPRYKVAKRGQDVALRCDPISGHVSLFWYQQALGQGPEFLTYFQNEAQLDKSGLPSDRFFAERPEGSVSTLKIQRTQQEDSAVYLCASSSFSGANVLTFGAGSRLTVL.

This clone was counted between two and nine times. The chain links TRBV29-1 to TRBJ2-1; the match to TRBD2 covers 7 bases. Trimming removed 7 bases from V and 2 bases from J; junction bases left unmatched: 5. The CDR3 runs 13 residues. The germline V gene encodes CDR1 SQVTM and CDR2 ANQGSEA. CDR3 amino acids: CSALAVTYNEQFF. The CDR3 DNA follows: TGCAGCGCCCTAGCGGTAACCTACAATGAGCAGTTCTTC.

The CDR3 region has the DNA TGTGCCAGCAGCTCGGTAGGGACAGCCCTCGCGGGTGGCTACACCTTC. Protein: CASSSVGTALAGGYTF. The chain uses TRBV7-9 and TRBJ1-2, with TRBD1 matching over 7 bases. The V and J ends lost 4 bases and 7 bases, in that order; junction bases with no gene match: 15. There are 16 residues in the CDR3. Germline values: CDR1 SEHNR, CDR2 FQNEAQ (reference sequence).

The V and J genes are TRBV28 and TRBJ1-5, with D possibly being TRBD1 (5 bases). The germline V gene encodes CDR1 MDHEN and CDR2 SYDVKM. Trimming removed 1 base at V and 2 bases at J, with 9 bases between. The CDR3 sequence is 15 residues long. In DNA, the CDR3 is TGTGCCAGCAGTTTATATGGAGGGGGCAATCAGCCCCAGCATTTT. It yields the protein CASSLYGGGNQPQHF.

J is TRBJ2-5 and V is TRBV4-3; D gene ambiguous. The V and J ends lost 0 bases and 0 bases respectively, with 5 bases between them. The germline CDR1 and CDR2 sequences are LGHNA and YSLEER. The CDR3 length is 14 residues. The CDR3 nucleotides are TGCGCCAGCAGCCAAGATTTCTACCAAGAGACCCAGTACTTC. Residues: CASSQDFYQETQYF.

The table lists this clone with a few counts. This chain uses TRBV6-5 with TRBJ1-1; D is undetermined. This CDR3 region has 15 residues. Trimming removed 0 bases from V and 0 bases from J, with 8 bases in between. Looked up from germline, CDR1 is MNHEY and CDR2 is SVGAGI. The CDR3 DNA reads TGTGCCAGCAGTTACTCGTCCTCAGTGAACACTGAAGCTTTCTTT. Protein product: CASSYSSSVNTEAFF.

The chain couples TRBV7-9 to TRBJ1-6, with TRBD1 matching over 10 bases. The CDR3 has 19 amino acids. Germline CDR1 SEHNR, CDR2 FQNEAQ (reference sequence). The V gene end was trimmed by 5 bases and the J gene end by 7 bases; junction bases not matched to a gene: 17. The chain's CDR3 is CASSLNPPGGTGANSPLHF. CDR3 coding DNA: TGTGCCAGCAGCCTCAACCCCCCGGGGGGGACAGGGGCGAATTCACCCCTCCACTTT. Based on the CDR3 plus reference TRBV7-9 and TRBJ1-6, the full variable domain is DTGVSQNPRHKITKRGQNVTFRCDPISEHNRLYWYRQTLGQGPEFLTYFQNEAQLEKSRLLSDRFSAERPKGSFSTLEIQRTEQGDSAMYLCASSLNPPGGTGANSPLHFGNGTRLTVT.